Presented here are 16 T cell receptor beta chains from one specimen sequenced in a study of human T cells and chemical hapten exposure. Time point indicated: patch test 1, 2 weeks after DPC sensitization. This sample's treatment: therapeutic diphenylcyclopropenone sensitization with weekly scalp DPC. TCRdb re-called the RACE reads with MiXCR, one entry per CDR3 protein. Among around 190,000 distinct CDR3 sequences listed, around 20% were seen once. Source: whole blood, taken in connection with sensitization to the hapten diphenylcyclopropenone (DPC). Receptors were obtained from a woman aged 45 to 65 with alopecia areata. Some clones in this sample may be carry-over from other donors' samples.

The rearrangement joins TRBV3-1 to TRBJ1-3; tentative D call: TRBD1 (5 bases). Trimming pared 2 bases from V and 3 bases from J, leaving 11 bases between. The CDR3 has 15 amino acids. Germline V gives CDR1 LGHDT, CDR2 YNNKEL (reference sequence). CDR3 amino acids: CASSQQGTIGNTIYF. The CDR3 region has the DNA TGTGCCAGCAGCCAACAAGGGACTATTGGAAACACCATATATTTT.

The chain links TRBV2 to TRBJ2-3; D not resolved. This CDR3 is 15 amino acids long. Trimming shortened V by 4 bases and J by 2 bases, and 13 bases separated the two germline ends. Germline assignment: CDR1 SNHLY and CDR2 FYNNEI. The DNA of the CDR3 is TGTGCCAGCAGTGTAATTGGGGTATCCACAGATACGCAGTATTTT. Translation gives CASSVIGVSTDTQYF.

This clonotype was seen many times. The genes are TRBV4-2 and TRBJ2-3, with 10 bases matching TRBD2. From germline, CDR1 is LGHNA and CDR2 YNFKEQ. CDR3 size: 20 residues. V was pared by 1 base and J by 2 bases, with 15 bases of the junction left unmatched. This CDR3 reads CASSQGAASGRLGFTDTQYF. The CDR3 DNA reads TGTGCCAGCAGCCAAGGAGCGGCTAGCGGGAGACTCGGGTTCACAGATACGCAGTATTTT.

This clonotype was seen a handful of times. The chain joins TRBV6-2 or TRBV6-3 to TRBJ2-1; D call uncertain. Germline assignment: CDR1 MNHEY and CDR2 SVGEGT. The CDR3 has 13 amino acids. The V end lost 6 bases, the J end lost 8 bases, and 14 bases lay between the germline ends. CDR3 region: CASSRHRDYEQFF. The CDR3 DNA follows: TGTGCCAGCAGCAGGCATAGAGACTATGAGCAGTTCTTC.

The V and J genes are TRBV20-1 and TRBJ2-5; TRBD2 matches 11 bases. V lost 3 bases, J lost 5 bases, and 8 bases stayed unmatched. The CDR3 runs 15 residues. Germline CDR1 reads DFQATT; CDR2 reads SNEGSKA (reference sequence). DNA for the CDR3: TGCAGTGCTAGTCCACTAGCGGGGGCTAGGGAGACCCAGTACTTC. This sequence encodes CSASPLAGARETQYF.

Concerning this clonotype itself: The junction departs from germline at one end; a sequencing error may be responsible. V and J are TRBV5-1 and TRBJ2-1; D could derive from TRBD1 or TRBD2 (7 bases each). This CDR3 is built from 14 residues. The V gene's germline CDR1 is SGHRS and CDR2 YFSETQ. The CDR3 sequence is CANSPSGGANEQFF. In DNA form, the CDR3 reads TGCGCCAACAGCCCCTCAGGGGGGGCAAATGAGCAGTTCTTC.

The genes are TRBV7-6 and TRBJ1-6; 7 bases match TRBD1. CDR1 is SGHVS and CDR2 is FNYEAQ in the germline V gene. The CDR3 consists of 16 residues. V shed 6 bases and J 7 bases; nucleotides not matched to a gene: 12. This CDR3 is CASSFTSGTENSPLHF. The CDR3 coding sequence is TGTGCCAGCAGTTTCACCTCCGGGACAGAAAATTCACCCCTCCACTTT.

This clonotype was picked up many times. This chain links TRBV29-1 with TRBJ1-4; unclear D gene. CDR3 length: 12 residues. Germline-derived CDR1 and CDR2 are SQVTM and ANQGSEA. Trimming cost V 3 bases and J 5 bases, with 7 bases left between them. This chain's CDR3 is CSVDAGNEKLFF. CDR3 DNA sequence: TGCAGCGTTGATGCAGGCAATGAAAAACTGTTTTTT.

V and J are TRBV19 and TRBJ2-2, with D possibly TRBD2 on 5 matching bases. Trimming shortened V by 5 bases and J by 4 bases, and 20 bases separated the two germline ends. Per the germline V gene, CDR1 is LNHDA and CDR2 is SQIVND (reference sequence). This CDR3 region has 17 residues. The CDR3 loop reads CASSLTGGPSATGELFF. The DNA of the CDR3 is TGTGCCAGTAGTCTTACCGGAGGTCCCAGCGCCACCGGGGAGCTGTTTTTT.

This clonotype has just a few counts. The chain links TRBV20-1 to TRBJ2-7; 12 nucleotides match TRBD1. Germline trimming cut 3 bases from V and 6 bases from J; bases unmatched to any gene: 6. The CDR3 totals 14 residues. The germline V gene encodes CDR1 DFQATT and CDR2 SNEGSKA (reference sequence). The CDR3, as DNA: TGCAGTGCTAGGGCGGGACAGGGGGCGAGCGAGCAGTACTTC. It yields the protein CSARAGQGASEQYF.

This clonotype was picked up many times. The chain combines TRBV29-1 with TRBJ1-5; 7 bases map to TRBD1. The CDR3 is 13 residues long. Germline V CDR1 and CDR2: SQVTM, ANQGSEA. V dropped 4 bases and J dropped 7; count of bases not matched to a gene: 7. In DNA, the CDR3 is TGCAGCGTTGGACAGGGCGACAAGCAGCCCCAGCATTTT. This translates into CSVGQGDKQPQHF. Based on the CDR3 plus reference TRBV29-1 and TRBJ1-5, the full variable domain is SAVISQKPSRDICQRGTSLTIQCQVDSQVTMMFWYRQQPGQSLTLIATANQGSEATYESGFVIDKFPISRPNLTFSTLTVSNMSPEDSSIYLCSVGQGDKQPQHFGDGTRLSIL.

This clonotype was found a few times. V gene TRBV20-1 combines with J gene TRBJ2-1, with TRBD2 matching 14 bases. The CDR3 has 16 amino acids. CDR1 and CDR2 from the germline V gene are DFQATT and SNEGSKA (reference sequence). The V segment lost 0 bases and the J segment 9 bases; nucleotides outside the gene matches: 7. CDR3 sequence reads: CSARDGTSGSWGEQFF. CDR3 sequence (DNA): TGCAGTGCTAGAGATGGGACTAGCGGGAGTTGGGGTGAGCAGTTCTTC.

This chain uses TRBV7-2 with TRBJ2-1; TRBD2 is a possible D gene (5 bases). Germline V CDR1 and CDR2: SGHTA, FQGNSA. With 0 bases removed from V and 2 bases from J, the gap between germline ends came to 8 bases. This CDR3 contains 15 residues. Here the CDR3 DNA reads TGTGCCAGCAGCTTAGCGGGAGCAACCTACAATGAGCAGTTCTTC. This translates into CASSLAGATYNEQFF.

The CDR3 DNA reads as TGCAGTGCTCGCCAGGCGCGACTAGCTTCCTACGAGCAGTACTTC. This codes for CSARQARLASYEQYF. The J gene is TRBJ2-7, the V gene TRBV20-1; 7 bases map to TRBD2. With 5 bases clipped from V and 1 base from J, the junction kept 11 bases outside the gene matches. The CDR3 is 15 amino acids. Germline V gene data show CDR1 as DFQATT and CDR2 as SNEGSKA (reference sequence).

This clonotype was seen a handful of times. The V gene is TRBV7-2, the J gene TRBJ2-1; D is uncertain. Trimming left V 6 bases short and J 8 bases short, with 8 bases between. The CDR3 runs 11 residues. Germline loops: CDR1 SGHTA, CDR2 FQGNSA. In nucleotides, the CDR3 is TGTGCCAGCAGGACGGGCGATGAGCAGTTCTTC. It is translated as CASRTGDEQFF.

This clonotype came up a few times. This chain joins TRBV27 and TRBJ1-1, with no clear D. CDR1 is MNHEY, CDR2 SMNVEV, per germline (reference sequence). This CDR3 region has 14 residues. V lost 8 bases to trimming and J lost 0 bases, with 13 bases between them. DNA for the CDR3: TGTGCCAGCGGGTTCAGTGCCATGAACACTGAAGCTTTCTTT. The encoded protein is CASGFSAMNTEAFF.